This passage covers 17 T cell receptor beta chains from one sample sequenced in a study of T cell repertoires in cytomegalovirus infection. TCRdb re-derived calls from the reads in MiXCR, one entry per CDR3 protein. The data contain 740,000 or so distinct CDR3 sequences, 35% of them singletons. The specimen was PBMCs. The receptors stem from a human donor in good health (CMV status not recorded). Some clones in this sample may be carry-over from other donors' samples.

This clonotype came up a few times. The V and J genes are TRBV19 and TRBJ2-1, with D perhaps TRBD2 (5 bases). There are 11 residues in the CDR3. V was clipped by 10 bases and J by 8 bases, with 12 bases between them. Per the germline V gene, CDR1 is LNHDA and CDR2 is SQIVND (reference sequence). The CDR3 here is CATGLMDEQFF. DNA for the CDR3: TGTGCCACCGGACTCATGGATGAGCAGTTCTTC. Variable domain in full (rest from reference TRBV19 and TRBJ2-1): DGGITQSPKYLFRKEGQNVTLSCEQNLNHDAMYWYRQDPGQGLRLIYYSQIVNDFQKGDIAEGYSVSREKKESFPLTVTSAQKNPTAFYLCATGLMDEQFFGPGTRLTVL.

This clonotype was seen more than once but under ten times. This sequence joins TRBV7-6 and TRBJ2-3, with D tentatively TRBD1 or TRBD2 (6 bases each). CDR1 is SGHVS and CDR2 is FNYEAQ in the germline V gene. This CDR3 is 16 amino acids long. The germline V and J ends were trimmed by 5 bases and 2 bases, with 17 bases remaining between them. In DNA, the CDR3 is TGTGCCAGCAGCCCCGAGGAGGGGGTGTTCACAGATACGCAGTATTTT. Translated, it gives CASSPEEGVFTDTQYF. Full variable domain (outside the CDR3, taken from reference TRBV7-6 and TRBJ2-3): GAGVSQSPRYKVTKRGQDVALRCDPISGHVSLYWYRQALGQGPEFLTYFNYEAQQDKSGLPNDRFSAERPEGSISTLTIQRTEQRDSAMYRCASSPEEGVFTDTQYFGPGTRLTVL.

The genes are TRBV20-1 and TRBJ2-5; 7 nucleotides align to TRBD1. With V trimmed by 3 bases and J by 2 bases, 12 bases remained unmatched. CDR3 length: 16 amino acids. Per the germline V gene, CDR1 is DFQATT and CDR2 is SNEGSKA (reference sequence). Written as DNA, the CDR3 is TGCAGTGCTAGCAGAAGTTCCGGGACAGATCAAGAGACCCAGTACTTC. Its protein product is CSASRSSGTDQETQYF.

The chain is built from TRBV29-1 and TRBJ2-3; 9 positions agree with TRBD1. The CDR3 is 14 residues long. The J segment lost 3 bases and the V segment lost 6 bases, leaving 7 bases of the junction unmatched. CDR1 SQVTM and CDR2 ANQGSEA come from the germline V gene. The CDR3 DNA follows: TGCAGCGTCCCGCGGGGACAGGGTACAGATACGCAGTATTTT. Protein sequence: CSVPRGQGTDTQYF.

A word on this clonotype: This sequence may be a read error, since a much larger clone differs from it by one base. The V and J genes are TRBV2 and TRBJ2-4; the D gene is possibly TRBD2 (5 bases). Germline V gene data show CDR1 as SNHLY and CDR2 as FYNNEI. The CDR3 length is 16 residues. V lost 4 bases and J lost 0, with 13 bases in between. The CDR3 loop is CASSGTWAGAKNIQYF. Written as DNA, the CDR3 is TGTGCCAGCAGTGGTACGTGGGCGGGAGCCAAAAACATTCAGTACTTC.

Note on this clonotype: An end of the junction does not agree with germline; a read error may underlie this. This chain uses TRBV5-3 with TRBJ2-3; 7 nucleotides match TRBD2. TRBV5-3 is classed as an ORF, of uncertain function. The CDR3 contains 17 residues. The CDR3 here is CASSLRRTREGMDTQYF. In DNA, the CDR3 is TGTGCCAGCAGCTTGAGACGGACTAGAGAAGGGATGGATACGCAGTATTTT.

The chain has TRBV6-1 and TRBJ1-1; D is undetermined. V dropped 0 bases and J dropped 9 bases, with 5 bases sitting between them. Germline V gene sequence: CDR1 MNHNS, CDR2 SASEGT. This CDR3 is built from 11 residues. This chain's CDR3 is CASSEAQKAFF. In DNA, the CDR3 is TGTGCCAGCAGTGAAGCGCAGAAAGCTTTCTTT.

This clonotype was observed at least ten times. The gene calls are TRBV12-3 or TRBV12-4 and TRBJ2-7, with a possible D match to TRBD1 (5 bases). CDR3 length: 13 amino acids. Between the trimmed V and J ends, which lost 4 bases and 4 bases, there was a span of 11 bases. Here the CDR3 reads CASSSGFRYEQYF. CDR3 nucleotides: TGTGCCAGCAGTTCAGGGTTCCGGTACGAGCAGTACTTC.

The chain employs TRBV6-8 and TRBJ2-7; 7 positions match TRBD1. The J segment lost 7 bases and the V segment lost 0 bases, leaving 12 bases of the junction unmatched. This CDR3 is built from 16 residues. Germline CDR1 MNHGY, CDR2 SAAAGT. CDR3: CASSYSPGQRSGEQYF. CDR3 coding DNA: TGTGCCAGCAGTTACTCGCCGGGACAGAGGTCGGGAGAGCAGTACTTC.

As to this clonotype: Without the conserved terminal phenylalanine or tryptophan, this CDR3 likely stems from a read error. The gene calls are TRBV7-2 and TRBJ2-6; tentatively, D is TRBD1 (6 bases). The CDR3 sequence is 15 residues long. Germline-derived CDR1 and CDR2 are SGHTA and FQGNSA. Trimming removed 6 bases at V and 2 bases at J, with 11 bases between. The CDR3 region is CASRPDSTGANVLTC. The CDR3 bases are TGTGCCAGCAGACCGGACAGCACTGGGGCCAACGTCCTGACTTGC.

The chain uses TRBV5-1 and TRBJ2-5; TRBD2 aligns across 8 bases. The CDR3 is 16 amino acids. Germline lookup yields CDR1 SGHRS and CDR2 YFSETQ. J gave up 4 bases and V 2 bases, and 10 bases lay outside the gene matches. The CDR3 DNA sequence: TGCGCCAGCAGCTTCGAGGGACTAGGTACGCCAGAGACCCAGTACTTC. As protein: CASSFEGLGTPETQYF.

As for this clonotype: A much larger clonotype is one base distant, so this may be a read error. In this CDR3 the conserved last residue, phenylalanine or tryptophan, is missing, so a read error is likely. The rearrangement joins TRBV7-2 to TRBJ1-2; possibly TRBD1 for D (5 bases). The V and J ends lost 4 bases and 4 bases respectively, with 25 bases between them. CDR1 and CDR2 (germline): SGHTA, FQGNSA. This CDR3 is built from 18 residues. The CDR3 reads CASSSGGGQNLGGYGYTL. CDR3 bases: TGTGCCAGCAGCTCCGGCGGGGGTCAAAACCTTGGGGGCTATGGCTACACCTTA.

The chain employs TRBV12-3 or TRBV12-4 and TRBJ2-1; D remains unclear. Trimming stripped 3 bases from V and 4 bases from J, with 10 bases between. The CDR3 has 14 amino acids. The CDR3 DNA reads TGTGCCAGCAGTTTTGGGTCAACTTACAATGAGCAGTTCTTC. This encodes CASSFGSTYNEQFF.

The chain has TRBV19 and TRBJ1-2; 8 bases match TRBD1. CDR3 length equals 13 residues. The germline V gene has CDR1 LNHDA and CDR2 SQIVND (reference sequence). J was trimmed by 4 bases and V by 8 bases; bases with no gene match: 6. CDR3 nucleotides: TGTGCCAGTCAGTCAGGGACAGGCTATGGCTACACCTTC. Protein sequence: CASQSGTGYGYTF.

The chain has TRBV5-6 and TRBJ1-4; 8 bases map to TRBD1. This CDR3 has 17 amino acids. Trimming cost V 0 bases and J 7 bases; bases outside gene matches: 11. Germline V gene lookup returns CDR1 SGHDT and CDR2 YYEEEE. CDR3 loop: CASSLAAGGALGEKLFF. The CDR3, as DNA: TGTGCCAGCAGCTTGGCCGCAGGGGGCGCATTGGGTGAAAAACTGTTTTTT.

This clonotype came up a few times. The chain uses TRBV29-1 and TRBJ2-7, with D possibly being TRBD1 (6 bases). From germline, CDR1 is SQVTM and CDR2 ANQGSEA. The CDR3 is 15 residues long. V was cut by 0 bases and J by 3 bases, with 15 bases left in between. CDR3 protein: CSVEDSRTADYEQYF. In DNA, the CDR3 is TGCAGCGTTGAAGACAGCAGGACAGCCGACTACGAGCAGTACTTC.

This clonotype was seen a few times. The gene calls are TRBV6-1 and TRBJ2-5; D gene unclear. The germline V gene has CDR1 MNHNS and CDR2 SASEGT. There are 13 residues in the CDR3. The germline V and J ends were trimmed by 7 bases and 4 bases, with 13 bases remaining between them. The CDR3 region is CASNKVNSETQYF. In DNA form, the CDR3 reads TGTGCCAGCAATAAAGTAAACTCAGAGACCCAGTACTTC.